The T cell receptor (beta chain) under discussion was sequenced for a study of T cell responses to AZD1222 COVID-19 vaccine. Sequencing used immunoSEQ multiplex PCR; TCRdb keeps in-frame clones, though not all of them. Here the sample spans around 150,000 clones, roughly 91% being singletons. Analysis merged second doses at about 4 or about 12 weeks. V shed 4 bases, J shed 7 bases, and the junction held 7 bases outside the gene matches. The CDR3 is 15 residues long. Looked up from germline, CDR1 is SGDLS and CDR2 is YYNGEE. The receptor's source is an adult who received the AZD1222 COVID-19 vaccine. The sample in question was peripheral blood, obtained 28 days after the second AZD1222 dose. The chain carries TRBV9 and TRBJ1-6, with 8 bases that match TRBD1. The DNA for the CDR3 is TGTGCCAGCAGCCGAGAGGACAGGGCAAATTCACCCCTCCACTTT. This translates into CASSREDRANSPLHF.